This is a list of T cell receptor beta chains from one sample in a study of cytomegalovirus exposure and HLA in healthy donors. Libraries were prepared by immunoSEQ multiplex PCR; TCRdb keeps only in-frame clonotypes and omits some of them. The sample lists 150,000 to 200,000 clones, 85% to 90% occurring once. The sequenced material came from PBMCs. These receptors were obtained from a woman under 30 in good health and CMV-seronegative. The CDR3 runs from the conserved cysteine through the conserved F or W. Each record gives: V gene, J gene, clone size, D gene, CDR3 protein, CDR3 DNA. The D gene is left open where the match is weak. Size is omitted from some rows. Given values are once, few, many or a class for expanded clones.

>TRBV7-6|TRBJ2-3|-|TRBD2
CASSLAQFVAGVSTDTQYF
TGTGCCAGCAGCTTAGCCCAGTTCGTAGCGGGAGTCAGCACAGATACGCAGTATTTT
>TRBV4-1|TRBJ2-5|-|-
CASSQRLEKETQYF
TGCGCCAGCAGCCAAAGACTAGAAAAAGAGACCCAGTACTTC
>TRBV14|TRBJ2-2|-|-
CASSPGQGGAGELFF
TGTGCCAGCAGCCCTGGACAGGGAGGGGCCGGGGAGCTGTTTTTT
>TRBV29-1|TRBJ1-3|-|TRBD1
CSVSRGPGNTIYF
TGCAGCGTTTCCAGGGGGCCGGGAAACACCATATATTTT
>TRBV30|TRBJ1-1|once|TRBD1
CAWNPGTGGNTEAFF
TGTGCCTGGAATCCCGGGACAGGGGGAAACACTGAAGCTTTCTTT
>TRBV7-2|TRBJ2-1|-|-
CASSLAASLFANEQFF
TGTGCCAGCAGCTTAGCAGCTAGCCTGTTTGCCAATGAGCAGTTCTTC
>TRBV28|TRBJ2-7|-|TRBD1
CASSGPGTGINEQYF
TGTGCCAGCAGTGGCCCCGGGACAGGGATTAACGAGCAGTACTTC
>TRBV4-1|TRBJ1-5|-|-
CAGSQERTGNQPQHF
TGCGCCGGCAGCCAAGAACGGACAGGCAATCAGCCCCAGCATTTT
>TRBV11-3|TRBJ2-4|once|-
CASSLRQGNIQYF
TGTGCCAGCAGCTTACGGCAGGGCAACATTCAGTACTTC
>TRBV4-3|TRBJ2-2|-|TRBD2
CASSQPWTSGRADGELFF
TGCGCCAGCAGCCAACCCTGGACTAGCGGGAGGGCCGACGGGGAGCTGTTTTTT
>TRBV7-6|TRBJ2-5|-|-
CASSHIAEETQYF
TGTGCCAGCAGTCATATCGCCGAGGAGACCCAGTACTTC
>TRBV7-7|TRBJ2-5|-|TRBD2
CASSLMGLAGGTQETQYF
TGTGCTAGCAGCTTAATGGGACTAGCGGGGGGTACCCAAGAGACCCAGTACTTC
>TRBV5-1|TRBJ2-7|-|-
CASSSLQASYEQYF
TGCGCCAGCAGCTCACTACAGGCCTCCTACGAGCAGTACTTC
>TRBV5-1|TRBJ2-3|-|TRBD1
CASSRTGSPTDTQYF
TGCGCCAGCAGCCGGACAGGGTCTCCCACAGATACGCAGTATTTT
>TRBV6-1|TRBJ2-5|-|TRBD2
CASTTQGGQTQYF
TGTGCCAGCACCACCCAGGGAGGGCAGACCCAGTACTTC
>TRBV7-9|TRBJ1-1|-|-
CASSLGHRNTEAFF
TGTGCCAGCAGCTTAGGCCACAGGAACACTGAAGCTTTCTTT
>TRBV19|TRBJ2-1|-|TRBD2
CASRTGTRGGREQFF
TGTGCCAGTAGAACCGGGACGCGGGGGGGGCGTGAGCAGTTCTTC
>TRBV6-5|TRBJ1-2|once|-
CASSYTGGADYGYTF
TGTGCCAGCAGTTATACGGGGGGCGCCGACTATGGCTACACCTTC
>TRBV6-6|TRBJ1-4|-|TRBD1
CASSSGTAPNEKLFF
TGTGCCAGCAGTTCCGGGACAGCCCCCAATGAAAAACTGTTTTTT
>TRBV19|TRBJ1-1|-|TRBD1
CASWDRANTEAFF
TGTGCCAGTTGGGACAGGGCGAACACTGAAGCTTTCTTT
>TRBV11-1|TRBJ2-1|few|TRBD1
CASSLAWDSSYNEQFF
TGTGCCAGCAGCTTAGCGTGGGACAGCTCCTACAATGAGCAGTTCTTC
>TRBV19|TRBJ2-7|-|TRBD2
CASSIGGSGSYEQYF
TGTGCCAGTAGTATAGGCGGTAGCGGGAGCTACGAGCAGTACTTC
>TRBV4-1|TRBJ1-2|-|-
CASSQEWDGGLGLGYTF
TGCGCCAGCAGCCAAGAGTGGGACGGGGGTCTCGGACTGGGCTACACCTTC
>TRBV5-5|TRBJ2-6|-|TRBD1
CASRGDSFSGANVLTF
TGTGCCAGCAGGGGGGACAGTTTCTCTGGGGCCAACGTCCTGACTTTC
>TRBV5-1|TRBJ1-4|-|TRBD1
CASSTGQVSNEKLFF
TGCGCCAGCAGCACCGGACAGGTCTCTAATGAAAAACTGTTTTTT
>TRBV7-6|TRBJ2-1|-|TRBD2
CASSPLELADEQFF
TGTGCCAGCAGCCCCCTGGAACTAGCGGATGAGCAGTTCTTC